Below, 5 T cell receptor beta chains from the same sample are listed, as sequenced in a study of CD8 T cells in ankylosing spondylitis. Overall study results and limits: Characteristic of ankylosing spondylitis blood, it appeared, was a TCR beta motif comprising about 8 highly homologous variants.

These receptors' antigens are unknown. MiXCR was run by TCRdb on the 5' RACE reads, yielding one entry per CDR3 protein. Found here are approximately 550,000 distinct CDR3 sequences, about 12% of them singletons; the top ten hold under 7.5%. What was sequenced was blood, either unsorted or a sorted T cell fraction (not recorded which). Receptors were obtained from a male donor with ankylosing spondylitis.

The chain uses TRBV5-5 and TRBJ1-1; D is unclear. Trimming removed 2 bases at V and 0 bases at J, with 8 bases between. Germline V gene data show CDR1 as SGHKS and CDR2 as YYEKEE (reference sequence). This CDR3 region has 14 residues. CDR3 DNA: TGTGCCAGCAGCTTTTGGGATATGAACACTGAAGCTTTCTTT. Translated, it gives CASSFWDMNTEAFF.

The chain employs TRBV10-3 and TRBJ2-4; TRBD1 agrees at 8 bases. V shed 10 bases and J 7 bases; nucleotides not matched to a gene: 24. The V gene's germline CDR1 is ENHRY and CDR2 SYGVKD. The CDR3 consists of 18 residues. This CDR3 is CATAINGLDRVKENIQYF. CDR3 coding DNA: TGTGCCACCGCTATCAACGGATTGGACAGGGTGAAGGAGAACATTCAGTACTTC.

This clonotype was seen more than once but under ten times. This chain connects TRBV20-1 to TRBJ2-3; 12 nucleotides line up with TRBD2. The germline V gene encodes CDR1 DFQATT and CDR2 SNEGSKA (reference sequence). The CDR3 is 15 residues long. V shed 4 bases, J shed 3 bases, and the junction held 5 bases outside the gene matches. CDR3 DNA: TGCAGTGCTACACGACTAGCGGGAGAAACAGATACGCAGTATTTT. It is translated as CSATRLAGETDTQYF.

This clonotype has a count of ten or more. The V gene is TRBV29-1, the J gene TRBJ2-4; D remains unclear. The CDR3 consists of 12 residues. V dropped 6 bases and J dropped 6 bases, with 12 bases sitting between them. Germline V lookup: CDR1 SQVTM, CDR2 ANQGSEA. The CDR3: CSVAGKRNIQYF. In nucleotides, the CDR3 is TGCAGCGTAGCTGGGAAGCGAAACATTCAGTACTTC.

This clonotype was detected many times. This chain connects TRBV12-3 or TRBV12-4 to TRBJ2-3; TRBD2 matches 8 bases. V lost 6 bases and J lost 2; bases outside the gene matches: 4. The CDR3 sequence is 14 residues long. The CDR3 DNA follows: TGTGCCAGCAGAGTAGCGGGGATCACAGATACGCAGTATTTT. Encoded protein: CASRVAGITDTQYF.